This T cell receptor (beta chain) was identified in a study of blood T cell repertoires in COVID-19. Looking at the study overall: From the United States, Italy and Spain came samples of acute and convalescent COVID-19. Nucleic acid was either cDNA or gDNA, and it came from T cells, B-cell-depleted T cells, or PBMCs.

The method was immunoSEQ multiplex PCR; TCRdb's version includes in-frame clones alone and lacks a portion of them. Of about 140,000 clones in the sample, roughly 76% are singletons; the top ten hold roughly 8.6%. Between the trimmed V and J ends, which lost 2 bases and 6 bases, there was a span of 11 bases. The CDR3 runs 14 residues. From germline, CDR1 is SEHNR and CDR2 FQNEAQ (reference sequence). The chain carries TRBV7-9 and TRBJ2-1; the D is unclear. Sequenced: peripheral blood. The clonotype was recovered from a woman aged 45-65 years with active or convalescent COVID-19. Here the CDR3 reads CASSLRVGSNEQFF. The DNA for the CDR3 is TGTGCCAGCAGCTTACGGGTAGGAAGCAATGAGCAGTTCTTC. Filled out from reference TRBV7-9 and TRBJ2-1, the complete variable domain reads DTGVSQNPRHKITKRGQNVTFRCDPISEHNRLYWYRQTLGQGPEFLTYFQNEAQLEKSRLLSDRFSAERPKGSFSTLEIQRTEQGDSAMYLCASSLRVGSNEQFFGPGTRLTVL.